The rows below give T cell receptor beta chains drawn from one sample of a study of cytomegalovirus exposure and HLA in healthy donors. TCRdb's table, derived via immunoSEQ multiplex PCR, lists solely in-frame clones and lacks some. This sample's table has roughly 120,000 clones. The source material was PBMCs. The receptors shown here come from a man in his forties in good health and CMV-seronegative. The CDR3 runs from the conserved cysteine through the conserved F or W. D genes are given only for firm matches.

TGTGCCAGCACCGCGGGAGTTAGGGGGAACAATGAGCAGTTCTTC,CASTAGVRGNNEQFF,TRBJ2-1,-,TRBV11-3
TGTGCCGCGTCCCCTTTTGAGGGAACAAACCAAGAGACCCAGTACTTC,CAASPFEGTNQETQYF,TRBJ2-5,-,TRBV10-3
TGTGCCAGCAGTTACGCAGGGTATGTGACTGAAGCTTTCTTT,CASSYAGYVTEAFF,TRBJ1-1,-,TRBV6-6
TGTGCCTGGAGTGCACGGGAGCGGGATGAGACCCAGTACTTC,CAWSARERDETQYF,TRBJ2-5,TRBD2,TRBV30
TGCGCCAGCAGCTTGGAATGGGGAGGCACAGATACGCAGTATTTT,CASSLEWGGTDTQYF,TRBJ2-3,-,TRBV5-1
TGTGCCAGTAATACAGGGGGCATAAGCAATCAGCCCCAGCATTTT,CASNTGGISNQPQHF,TRBJ1-5,TRBD1,TRBV19
TGTGCCAGCAGTGAAGCTTTAAGGGAGACCCGGTACTTC,CASSEALRETRYF,TRBJ2-5,-,TRBV6-1
TGTGCCAGCAGTCAATCCAGGGTAGGAAGGCAGTACTTC,CASSQSRVGRQYF,TRBJ2-7,-,TRBV6-5
TGTGCCATCAGTGCAGGTATCAATCAGCCCCAGCATTTT,CAISAGINQPQHF,TRBJ1-5,-,TRBV10-3
TGTGCCAGCAGCTTGGGCGGCTTCGCAGATACGCAGTATTTT,CASSLGGFADTQYF,TRBJ2-3,-,TRBV5-6
TGTGCCAGCAGCCAAGGTCAAGGACTCTCCTACGAGCAGTACTTC,CASSQGQGLSYEQYF,TRBJ2-7,-,TRBV14
TGTGCCAGCAGCCAGGACAGGGGGATTAGCTCCTACAATGAGCAGTTCTTC,CASSQDRGISSYNEQFF,TRBJ2-1,TRBD1,TRBV5-8
TGTGCCAGCAGCCCCCATAGTCGAGAGACCCAGTACTTC,CASSPHSRETQYF,TRBJ2-5,-,TRBV9
TGCAGCTCCGGGGTTGCGGACACTGAAGCTTTCTTT,CSSGVADTEAFF,TRBJ1-1,-,TRBV29-1
TGCGCCAGCAGCTTGGCCCTACTAGCGGGACGCGACGAGCAGTACTTC,CASSLALLAGRDEQYF,TRBJ2-7,TRBD2,TRBV5-1
TGTGCCTGGAGTGTTACAGGGAATCAGCCCCAGCATTTT,CAWSVTGNQPQHF,TRBJ1-5,-,TRBV30
TGTGCCAGCAGCTTATATGAGACCGGGGAGCTGTTTTTT,CASSLYETGELFF,TRBJ2-2,-,TRBV7-3
TGTGCCAGCAGCACCGGACTAGCGGCTCTAGACTACGAGCAGTACTTC,CASSTGLAALDYEQYF,TRBJ2-7,TRBD2,TRBV5-5
TGCGCCAGCAGCTTGGCCGCCGGGTACTCCTACGAGCAGTACTTC,CASSLAAGYSYEQYF,TRBJ2-7,-,TRBV5-1
TGTGCCAGCTTCTATGTTTCCGGGGTATACACTGAAGCTTTCTTT,CASFYVSGVYTEAFF,TRBJ1-1,-,TRBV27
TGTGCCAGCAGTGACAGAGGGACAGCTACTAACTATGGCTACACCTTC,CASSDRGTATNYGYTF,TRBJ1-2,TRBD1,TRBV6-1
TGCAGCGTCTCGACAGGGAAGGGCAATCAGCCCCAGCATTTT,CSVSTGKGNQPQHF,TRBJ1-5,TRBD1,TRBV29-1
TGTGCCACCAGCAGAGGTAGACAGGGACCCTACAATGAGCAGTTCTTC,CATSRGRQGPYNEQFF,TRBJ2-1,TRBD1,TRBV15
TGTGCCAGCAGCCGACCGGGACAGGGGAGCAATGAGCAGTTCTTC,CASSRPGQGSNEQFF,TRBJ2-1,TRBD1,TRBV2
TGTGCCAGCAGCCAAGACTTGCAGGACGGTCTCAAGACTAGCGGGAGATCAGTTACGCAGTATTTT,CASSQDLQDGLKTSGRSVTQYF,TRBJ2-3,TRBD2,TRBV4-2
TGTGCCATCAGTGGCCTAGCGGGAGTCGGGGATACGCAGTATTTT,CAISGLAGVGDTQYF,TRBJ2-3,TRBD2,TRBV10-3
TGTGCCAGCAGTCAGCAGGAGACAGGGCAGTACTTC,CASSQQETGQYF,TRBJ2-7,-,TRBV13
TGTGCCAGCCGGACTAGCGGGACGATCTCCTACAATGAGCAGTTCTTC,CASRTSGTISYNEQFF,TRBJ2-1,TRBD2,TRBV2
TGTGCCAGCAGACTAGCGGGACGTCAGGATGAGCAGTTCTTC,CASRLAGRQDEQFF,TRBJ2-1,TRBD2,TRBV5-5
TGTGCCGGCCGACAGGGGCCGGGGGAAAAACTGTTTTTT,CAGRQGPGEKLFF,TRBJ1-4,TRBD1,TRBV2
TGTGCCAGCACCCGAGGACAGGGTTCCTATGGCTACACCTTC,CASTRGQGSYGYTF,TRBJ1-2,TRBD1,TRBV11-2
TGTGCCAGCAGTACAGGGTTTACTGAAGCTTTCTTT,CASSTGFTEAFF,TRBJ1-1,-,TRBV5-4
TGTGCCAGCAGCCAAGATTCCGCGGCGATTCGGCGCGGTGGGACCCAGTACTTC,CASSQDSAAIRRGGTQYF,TRBJ2-5,-,TRBV4-2
TGTGCCACCAGCAGAGATAAGGGGAACCGCGGCGGGAGGCCTGCTGACAATGAGCAGTTCTTC,CATSRDKGNRGGRPADNEQFF,TRBJ2-1,TRBD2,TRBV15
TGCGCCAGCAGTGTACTAGCAGATTACAATGAGCAGTTCTTC,CASSVLADYNEQFF,TRBJ2-1,-,TRBV10-2
TGTGCCTGGACAGACCGGGACACTGAAGCTTTCTTT,CAWTDRDTEAFF,TRBJ1-1,-,TRBV30
TGCGCCAGCAGCCGGGACAATATAGAAAACATTCAGTACTTC,CASSRDNIENIQYF,TRBJ2-4,-,TRBV5-1
TGTGCCAGCAGCTCTCCGGGACTAGCGGGAGCCGGGGAGCTGTTTTTT,CASSSPGLAGAGELFF,TRBJ2-2,TRBD2,TRBV11-2
TGTGCCAGCAGAAACTCGCAGGGTGCCGGGGAGCTGTTTTTT,CASRNSQGAGELFF,TRBJ2-2,-,TRBV5-4
TGTGCCATCAGTGACAGGGGGCTTCAGCCCCAGCATTTT,CAISDRGLQPQHF,TRBJ1-5,TRBD1,TRBV10-3
TGCAGCTCACCTCTAGCGGGACCCTACAATGAGCAGTTCTTC,CSSPLAGPYNEQFF,TRBJ2-1,TRBD2,TRBV29-1
TGTGCCAGCAGCTTCTCCGCAGACAGTGATCTGAACACTGAAGCTTTCTTT,CASSFSADSDLNTEAFF,TRBJ1-1,-,TRBV11-1
TGTGCCAGCAGCTCAGGACAGGCTCGCTCCTACGAGCAGTACTTC,CASSSGQARSYEQYF,TRBJ2-7,TRBD1,TRBV5-8
TGTGCCAGCAGTGCCGATTTCGGGACAGGTGGCTACGAGCAGTACTTC,CASSADFGTGGYEQYF,TRBJ2-7,TRBD1,TRBV2
TGTGCCAGCAGCGTAGCAAGAACTAGCGGGAGGGAGACCCAGTACTTC,CASSVARTSGRETQYF,TRBJ2-5,TRBD2,TRBV9
TGTGCCAGTACCCCTAGCGGGAGCCTCCACGAGCAGTACTTC,CASTPSGSLHEQYF,TRBJ2-7,TRBD2,TRBV19
TGCGCCAGCAGCCAAGACGGTCTAGGTGATGGAAACACCATATATTTT,CASSQDGLGDGNTIYF,TRBJ1-3,-,TRBV4-3
TGCGCCAGCAGCTTGGGACTAGCGGGAGGTTACGAGCAGTACTTC,CASSLGLAGGYEQYF,TRBJ2-7,TRBD2,TRBV5-1
TGTGCCAGCAGGTTAGCGGTTTCCTCCTACAATGAGCAGTTCTTC,CASRLAVSSYNEQFF,TRBJ2-1,-,TRBV28
TGTGCCAGCAGCTTCTCTCTCAATCAGCCCCAGCATTTT,CASSFSLNQPQHF,TRBJ1-5,-,TRBV7-9
TGTGCCATCGCGGCGGGAGAGGATGAGCAGTTCTTC,CAIAAGEDEQFF,TRBJ2-1,TRBD2,TRBV10-3
TGTGCCAGCAGTTACCTAGGAGAGGCCCAGTACTTC,CASSYLGEAQYF,TRBJ2-5,-,TRBV6-5
TGTGCCAGCAGCCTTAGACAGGGCAGTGCGAACACTGAAGCTTTCTTT,CASSLRQGSANTEAFF,TRBJ1-1,TRBD1,TRBV9
TGCGCCAGCAGCCAAGATGGCGGGGGGGGCAATCAGCCCCAGCATTTT,CASSQDGGGGNQPQHF,TRBJ1-5,-,TRBV4-1
TGTGCCATCAGGGGCCCGGGAGACGAGCAGTACTTC,CAIRGPGDEQYF,TRBJ2-7,-,TRBV10-3
TGTGCCAGCAGCTTAACTAGCGGGGGTAATGAGCAGTTCTTC,CASSLTSGGNEQFF,TRBJ2-1,TRBD2,TRBV11-2
TGTGCCAGCAGCGTCGACAGGGTTGGGGCCAACGTCCTGACTTTC,CASSVDRVGANVLTF,TRBJ2-6,TRBD1,TRBV7-8
TGTGCCAGCAGCTTAAGGGTGTCGGGATATACTAACGAGCAGTACTTC,CASSLRVSGYTNEQYF,TRBJ2-7,-,TRBV11-2